This TCR beta chain derives from a study of shared clonotypes between healthy human individuals (dated by TCRdb to about 2020). Regarding the research as a whole: The cohort included a few men and two women between 18 and 49 years of age. Each donor's leukapheresis produced roughly between about 0.9 and 9.5 billion PBMCs. Different laboratories and diverse techniques were used to prepare libraries and sequence TCR repertoires, to increase sequencing depth and limit assay-specific biases. Blood TCR repertoires of five healthy adults were deeply sequenced to estimate repertoire size and the extent of clonotype sharing between individuals.

Using the deep immunoSEQ assay, multiplex PCR amplified TCR CDR3 regions from genomic DNA. For each cell subset, the extracted genomic DNA was distributed evenly across all wells of several immunoSEQ 96-well plates, and each plate served as one replicate. For unsorted PBMC, approximately 290 ng of genomic DNA, equivalent to around 33,000 T cell genomes, went into each replicate PCR. Unsorted PBMC genomic DNA was sequenced across ten immunoSEQ deep assay plates. The purified libraries were quantified using a Qubit 3.0 fluorometer, sized with a Bioanalyzer 2100, and then quantified again using the KAPA Library Quantification kit. Each immunoSEQ 96-well plate was sequenced on its own single-read 150-cycle Illumina NextSeq 550 flow cell. The study's own analysis went as follows. The immunoSEQ output contained only junctional sequences without quality scores, so filtering could not match that applied to full-length reads. Sequences were annotated with PyIR, a Python wrapper for IgBLAST v1.9, and V/J genes and CDR3 were assigned using IMGT germline references. Reads were filtered out if the reads had weak V/J assignments (E-value above 1e-6), no CDR3, stop codons, out-of-frame junctions, or ambiguous translated residues. A V3J clonotype was defined by an identical inferred V gene, J gene, and CDR3 amino acid sequence. The percentage overlap between two repertoires was calculated by dividing the number of shared unique clonotypes by the size of the smaller repertoire. Richness of each repertoire was evaluated using RTK rarefaction, the Chao1 estimator, and Recon v2.1 estimates of unobserved clonotypes. TCRdb re-hosts the immuneACCESS table, in-frame sequences only. Its copies lack some clones; in the studies checked, an unresolved V gene accounts for under half of them, and the cause for the rest is not known. V, J and clone size are taken as reported in that table, and D and trimming were inferred from the DNA itself. Within this sample are about 470,000 clones, with roughly 77% of them counted one time only. Approximately 13% of the sample is taken by the ten largest.

Overall results and qualifications from the work: Because the study included only a small number of donors, the genetic and exposure-history diversity represented was limited. Sampling was restricted to blood, and TCR repertoires in tissue are likely to differ from TCR repertoires in blood. Pairwise subsampling indicated that sequencing depth was expected to affect the degree of clonotype sharing among donors.

With regard to this clone: Its antigen remains unidentified. Base-call qualities are not available, and no considerably larger clone is one nucleotide away.

The germline V gene yields LGHNA for CDR1 and YSLEER for CDR2. The CDR3 has 15 amino acids, counting the end cysteine and phenylalanine. CDR3 DNA is the only sequence kept; it has 45 bases, read in frame from the first base. Relative to germline, V is 1 base shorter and J is 6 bases shorter, with 13 bases between their ends. The donors were healthy, HIV-negative adults who had no recently reported acute infections or vaccinations. All donors were Caucasian adults living in Nashville, Tennessee, USA. For unsorted samples, roughly 91 million PBMCs were counted, and genomic DNA was extracted using the QIAamp DNA Blood Mini kit. Blood was obtained by leukapheresis, after which PBMCs were separated by Ficoll-Histopaque density gradient centrifugation and cryopreserved in liquid nitrogen vapor phase.

This TCR was recovered from a woman in her thirties or forties in good health. Some clones in this sample may be carry-over from other donors' samples. The sequenced material came from PBMCs. The chain employs TRBV4-3 and TRBJ2-1, with a weak D call of TRBD1 (6 bases match). The nucleotide sequence reads TGCGCCAGCAGCCAAGCTTGGGGACAAAGCAATGAGCAGTTCTTC. Translated, this is CASSQAWGQSNEQFF.